These 22 T cell receptor beta chains were sequenced from one sample in a study of T-cell reconstitution after alpha-beta-depleted transplantation in children. TCRbeta library construction was performed incorporating unique molecular identifiers. TCRdb re-called the PCR reads with MiXCR, one entry per CDR3 protein. The sample yields approximately 210,000 distinct CDR3 sequences, about 15% seen once. The sample here was PBMCs, mostly from graft donor cells, taken 360 days after TCRalphabeta/CD19-depleted stem cell transplant. These receptor sequences come from a male patient aged 2-10 years who had a stem cell transplant for acute lymphoblastic leukemia, so the T cells may come from the graft donor.

DNA of the CDR3: TGTGCCAGCAGCTTCCCACGACAGGGGTATGGCTACACCTTC. Amino acids: CASSFPRQGYGYTF. This chain joins TRBV13 and TRBJ1-2, with 8 bases matching TRBD1. Germline-derived CDR1 and CDR2 are PRHDT and FYEKMQ (reference sequence). V shed 3 bases and J 5 bases; nucleotides not matched to a gene: 5. The CDR3 consists of 14 residues.

This chain joins TRBV4-3 and TRBJ2-3, with D possibly matching TRBD1 (6 bases). This CDR3 is 13 amino acids long. From germline, CDR1 is LGHNA and CDR2 YSLEER. The V end was cut by 8 bases, the J end by 3 bases, with 12 bases between. The CDR3 is CASGPQGTDTQYF. The CDR3 bases are TGCGCCAGCGGACCACAGGGAACAGATACGCAGTATTTT.

V is TRBV12-3 or TRBV12-4 and J is TRBJ2-2, with 8 bases fitting TRBD2. This CDR3 has 15 amino acids. V lost 3 bases to trimming and J lost 1 base; unmatched junction nucleotides: 1. Here the CDR3 DNA reads TGTGCCAGCAGTTTCGGGACTAGGAACACCGGGGAGCTGTTTTTT. Its translation is CASSFGTRNTGELFF.

The chain couples TRBV7-8 to TRBJ2-5; 10 nucleotides align to TRBD2. This CDR3 contains 14 residues. The germline CDR1 and CDR2 sequences are SGHVS and FQNEAQ. V shed 5 bases and J 5 bases; nucleotides not matched to a gene: 5. CDR3 amino acids: CASSPSGGLETQYF. CDR3 sequence (DNA): TGTGCCAGCAGCCCTAGCGGGGGTCTGGAGACCCAGTACTTC. Based on the CDR3 plus reference TRBV7-8 and TRBJ2-5, the full variable domain is GAGVSQSPRYKVAKRGQDVALRCDPISGHVSLFWYQQALGQGPEFLTYFQNEAQLDKSGLPSDRFFAERPEGSVSTLKIQRTQQEDSAVYLCASSPSGGLETQYFGPGTRLLVL.

This clonotype was observed a few times. This chain links TRBV5-1 with TRBJ2-5; D not resolved. V lost 2 bases and J 1 base, leaving 9 bases between the germline ends. Germline V CDR1 and CDR2: SGHRS, YFSETQ. CDR3 length: 14 amino acids. Here the CDR3 DNA reads TGCGCCAGCAGCTTAAATATCGTCCAAGAGACCCAGTACTTC. It is translated as CASSLNIVQETQYF.

This clonotype was recorded only once. The V and J genes are TRBV11-2 and TRBJ2-7, with D possibly matching TRBD2 (5 bases). CDR1 is SGHAT, CDR2 FQNNGV, per germline. Trimming pared 1 base from V and 4 bases from J, leaving 11 bases between. The CDR3 length is 14 residues. The CDR3 here is CASSLVPAGYEQYF. In nucleotides, the CDR3 is TGTGCCAGCAGCTTAGTCCCTGCGGGTTACGAGCAGTACTTC.

The rearrangement links TRBV12-3 or TRBV12-4 to TRBJ2-2, with 7 nucleotides matching TRBD1. This CDR3 contains 15 residues. V was clipped by 5 bases and J by 3 bases; unmatched bases: 6. The chain's CDR3 is CASSLWDSYTGELFF. The CDR3 DNA reads as TGTGCCAGCAGTCTCTGGGACAGTTACACCGGGGAGCTGTTTTTT.

The V and J genes are TRBV7-8 and TRBJ1-5; D may be TRBD1 (6 bases). Deletions cut 0 bases from V and 6 bases from J, with 9 bases between. The CDR3 totals 14 residues. Germline V CDR1 and CDR2: SGHVS, FQNEAQ. This CDR3 reads CASSLARGAQPQHF. The CDR3 region has the DNA TGTGCCAGCAGCTTAGCGCGGGGGGCTCAGCCCCAGCATTTT.

This clonotype was counted many times. The V call is TRBV20-1, the J call TRBJ2-5; no firm D call. The germline V gene encodes CDR1 DFQATT and CDR2 SNEGSKA (reference sequence). The CDR3 consists of 15 residues. V was clipped by 0 bases and J by 3 bases, with 14 bases between them. The CDR3 sequence: CSARDPQRVEETQYF. CDR3 nucleotides: TGCAGTGCTAGAGACCCGCAAAGGGTAGAAGAGACCCAGTACTTC.

The chain links TRBV5-4 to TRBJ2-5; 10 bases fit TRBD1. CDR1 SGHNT and CDR2 YYREEE come from the germline V gene (reference sequence). V shed 4 bases, J shed 5 bases, and the junction held 8 bases outside the gene matches. This CDR3 region has 15 residues. The CDR3 bases are TGTGCCAGCAGCATACGGACAGGGGGTTTGGAGACCCAGTACTTC. This codes for CASSIRTGGLETQYF.

This clonotype was counted a few times. The chain links TRBV5-1 to TRBJ1-1; D gene uncertain. This CDR3 comprises 14 residues. Trimming took 1 base from V and 7 from J, leaving 14 bases between them. Germline-derived CDR1 and CDR2 are SGHRS and YFSETQ. In DNA form, the CDR3 reads TGCGCCAGCAGCTTGACGATAGGGATAAGTGAAGCTTTCTTT. Its translation is CASSLTIGISEAFF.

The chain joins TRBV4-3 to TRBJ1-1; TRBD1 matches 9 bases. The ends lost 0 bases at V and 4 bases at J; junction bases unmatched: 9. The CDR3 contains 17 residues. Germline V lookup: CDR1 LGHNA, CDR2 YSLEER. This CDR3 reads CASSQDWAQGASTEAFF. The CDR3 DNA sequence: TGCGCCAGCAGCCAAGATTGGGCACAGGGGGCTTCCACTGAAGCTTTCTTT.

This clonotype was recorded a few times. J is TRBJ1-1 and V is TRBV12-3 or TRBV12-4; 9 bases fit TRBD1. This CDR3 is built from 12 residues. The ends lost 3 bases at V and 11 bases at J; junction bases unmatched: 4. Here the CDR3 reads CASSLGTGIAFF. In nucleotides, the CDR3 is TGTGCCAGCAGTTTGGGGACAGGGATCGCTTTCTTT.

Regarding this clonotype: One base away lies a much larger clone, so this may be a sequencing read error. V gene TRBV27 combines with J gene TRBJ2-3, with D possibly TRBD2 on 5 matching bases. Trimming shortened V by 6 bases and J by 2 bases, and 6 bases separated the two germline ends. The CDR3 extends over 12 amino acids. Germline V gives CDR1 MNHEY, CDR2 SMNVEV (reference sequence). CDR3 amino acids: CASRTTTDTQYF. In DNA, the CDR3 is TGTGCCAGCAGGACTACCACAGATACGCAGTATTTT.

This chain uses TRBV5-1 with TRBJ1-4; D ambiguous. Germline assignment: CDR1 SGHRS and CDR2 YFSETQ. V gave up 0 bases and J gave up 8 bases, with 14 bases separating them. CDR3 length: 15 amino acids. DNA of the CDR3: TGCGCCAGCAGCTTGGGAGGTACCAGCCTAGAAAAACTGTTTTTT. This sequence encodes CASSLGGTSLEKLFF.

The chain employs TRBV27 and TRBJ2-7, with D possibly TRBD1 on 6 matching bases. The CDR3 runs to 15 residues. Germline V gives CDR1 MNHEY, CDR2 SMNVEV (reference sequence). V lost 6 bases, J lost 5 bases, and 20 bases lay in between. This chain's CDR3 is CASRSVGAEDHEQYF. As DNA, the CDR3 is TGTGCCAGCAGGTCAGTGGGGGCCGAGGACCACGAGCAGTACTTC.

In this sample, this clonotype turned up a few times. The CDR3 coding sequence is TGCGCCAGCAGCCAAGTTCTAGGACAGCATAATGAGCAGTTCTTC. Translated, it gives CASSQVLGQHNEQFF. The chain couples TRBV4-1 to TRBJ2-1; D possibly corresponds to TRBD1 (6 bases). Germline V gives CDR1 MGHRA, CDR2 YSYEKL. This CDR3 spans 15 amino acids. With 1 base removed from V and 7 bases from J, the gap between germline ends came to 14 bases.

A note on this clonotype: A much more abundant neighbour one base away suggests this may be a read error. V gene TRBV20-1 combines with J gene TRBJ2-5; D is possibly TRBD2 (6 bases). CDR1 and CDR2 from the germline V gene are DFQATT and SNEGSKA (reference sequence). The CDR3 sequence is 16 residues long. CDR3 sequence (DNA): TGCTGTGCTAGAGGCGCGGGACGGGCCTCGGGCGAGACCCAGTACTTC. The encoded protein is CCARGAGRASGETQYF.

The chain joins TRBV12-3 or TRBV12-4 to TRBJ1-1; D gene uncertain. The CDR3 is 13 residues long. Deletions cut 3 bases from V and 6 bases from J, with 11 bases between. The CDR3 loop is CASSFRLVAEAFF. As DNA, the CDR3 is TGTGCCAGCAGTTTTCGTCTCGTCGCTGAAGCTTTCTTT.

This clonotype was counted a few times. The rearrangement uses TRBV29-1 and TRBJ1-3; D call uncertain. From germline, CDR1 is SQVTM and CDR2 ANQGSEA. The CDR3 totals 15 residues. V was cut by 0 bases and J by 0 bases, with 9 bases left in between. The CDR3 is CSVEDPLISGNTIYF. The CDR3 region has the DNA TGCAGCGTTGAAGATCCGCTGATCTCTGGAAACACCATATATTTT.

The chain combines TRBV7-2 with TRBJ2-1; 13 nucleotides line up with TRBD2. The CDR3 totals 16 residues. V trimming: 1 base; J trimming: 10 bases; junction bases outside the gene matches: 7. The germline V gene has CDR1 SGHTA and CDR2 FQGNSA. The CDR3, as DNA: TGTGCCAGCAGCTTAGATTCACTAGCGGGGGGGCGAGAGCAGTTCTTC. Protein sequence: CASSLDSLAGGREQFF.

This clonotype was recorded many times. V usage is TRBV29-1 and J usage is TRBJ2-1; no clear D gene. Germline values: CDR1 SQVTM, CDR2 ANQGSEA. V gave up 6 bases and J gave up 4 bases, with 16 bases separating them. There are 14 residues in the CDR3. The CDR3: CSVVGRKTYNEQFF. The CDR3 DNA sequence: TGCAGCGTGGTTGGACGGAAAACTTACAATGAGCAGTTCTTC.